This is a list of T cell receptor beta chains from one sample in a study of blood T cell repertoires in COVID-19. Generated by immunoSEQ multiplex PCR, the TCRdb table keeps only in-frame clones and is missing some. The table includes fewer than 200,000 clones, 85% detected once. Sequenced sample: peripheral blood. The receptors come from a woman in her fifties or sixties with acute or convalescent COVID-19. Both conserved end residues are part of each CDR3. A D gene is named only where the DNA matches it firmly. Expanded clones get a size class; other rows say once, few or many, or leave the size out.

V gene	D gene	clone size	J gene	CDR3 DNA	CDR3 protein
TRBV2	TRBD1	once	TRBJ1-5	TGTGCCAGCTCCGACAGGGTTGGGAATCAGCCCCAGCATTTT	CASSDRVGNQPQHF
TRBV5-4	TRBD1	NA	TRBJ1-6	TGTGCCAGCAGCTTGGCGGGACAGTATAATTCACCCCTCCACTTT	CASSLAGQYNSPLHF
TRBV6-5	TRBD1	few	TRBJ1-2	TGTGCCAGCAGGTTGGACAGGGCTCCCTATGGCTACACCTTC	CASRLDRAPYGYTF
TRBV30	TRBD2	NA	TRBJ2-3	TGTGCCCGGACTAGCGGCAGCACAGATACGCAGTATTTT	CARTSGSTDTQYF
TRBV5-1	TRBD1	once	TRBJ2-7	TGCGCCAGCAGCCCGGCTACAGGGGGGATTTACGAGCAGTACTTC	CASSPATGGIYEQYF
TRBV28	TRBD1	NA	TRBJ2-3	TGTGCCAGCAGAGCCGGGACAGGGTGGGGGGATACGCAGTATTTT	CASRAGTGWGDTQYF
TRBV2	NA	NA	TRBJ1-2	TGTGCCAGCAGTTACGCCTCGGACAGAGACTCCTATGGCTACACCTTC	CASSYASDRDSYGYTF
TRBV6-6	NA	NA	TRBJ2-1	TGTGCCAGCAGCCGCGGTGATGAGCAGTTCTTC	CASSRGDEQFF
TRBV5-1	NA	NA	TRBJ2-3	TGCGCCAGCAGCCCCAGAGCGGGCCTCACAGATACGCAGTATTTT	CASSPRAGLTDTQYF
TRBV3-1/TRBV3-2	TRBD1	NA	TRBJ1-2	TGTGCCAGCAGCCAAGATCGGACAGGGCGTAGATCCTATGGCTACACCTTC	CASSQDRTGRRSYGYTF
TRBV6-2/TRBV6-3	NA	NA	TRBJ1-2	TGTGCCAGCAGTTACTCGGCCGGGAACGGCTACACCTTC	CASSYSAGNGYTF
TRBV21-1	NA	NA	TRBJ1-4	TGTGCCAGCAGCTCCCCGGAGCGGGGGCCTCCTAATGAAAAACTGTTTTTT	CASSSPERGPPNEKLFF
TRBV28	TRBD1	NA	TRBJ1-1	TGTGCCAGCAGTCCCCCCGGGACAGTGGTGGGCACTGAAGCTTTCTTT	CASSPPGTVVGTEAFF
TRBV5-4	TRBD1	NA	TRBJ2-2	TGTGCCAGCAGCTTGGGGGCAGGGGGCGTGACCGGGGAGCTGTTTTTT	CASSLGAGGVTGELFF
TRBV10-3	NA	once	TRBJ1-1	TGTGCCATCAGTTTGACGGGGACATCCTCCGGTGCCGGAGCTTTCTTT	CAISLTGTSSGAGAFF
TRBV9	NA	NA	TRBJ2-3	TGTGCCAGCAGCGCAGACCCCGGAGGGCACACAGATACGCAGTATTTT	CASSADPGGHTDTQYF
TRBV10-3	NA	NA	TRBJ1-2	TGTGCCACCCCAAATTCCGGGACTTGGGATACGGGTGGCTACACCTTC	CATPNSGTWDTGGYTF
TRBV19	NA	NA	TRBJ1-1	TGTGCCAGTATCAGGGGCACGCAGAACACTGAAGCTTTCTTT	CASIRGTQNTEAFF
TRBV11-3	TRBD1	few	TRBJ1-1	TGTGCCAGCAGCTTAGATGATTGGACAGGGCAGACTGAAGCTTTCTTT	CASSLDDWTGQTEAFF
TRBV3-1/TRBV3-2	TRBD1	NA	TRBJ1-2	TGTGCCAGCAGCCACCCAAGGACAGGGGGCCGTTTGCCTGGCTACACCTTC	CASSHPRTGGRLPGYTF
TRBV2	TRBD1	NA	TRBJ1-1	TGTGCCAGCAGTGAACTGAGGGGGCTGACTGAAGCTTTCTTT	CASSELRGLTEAFF
TRBV19	NA	NA	TRBJ2-4	TGTGCCAGTACTCACCCTGGAGAAAAAAACATTCAGTACTTC	CASTHPGEKNIQYF
TRBV6-5	NA	NA	TRBJ1-1	TGTGCCAGCAGTTACTCCGGGTCAGCCACTGAAGCTTTCTTT	CASSYSGSATEAFF
TRBV14	NA	few	TRBJ1-2	TGTGCCAGCAGCCAAGTAGGGGCGTATAATGGCTACACCTTC	CASSQVGAYNGYTF
TRBV3-1/TRBV3-2	TRBD1	many	TRBJ1-4	TGTGCCAGCTCCGGGACAGGTCAAGGGTATGAAAAACTGTTTTTT	CASSGTGQGYEKLFF
TRBV15	NA	NA	TRBJ2-1	TGTGCCACCAGCAGAGTGGGGATAACTAGCACCTCCTACAATGAGCAGTTCTTC	CATSRVGITSTSYNEQFF
TRBV5-4	NA	NA	TRBJ1-2	TGTGCCAGCAGCGGAGGACAGCGACGCTACACCTTC	CASSGGQRRYTF
TRBV5-4	TRBD1	NA	TRBJ2-2	TGTGCCAGCAGACCCACGGGACAGCCTTCAAACACCGGGGAGCTGTTTTTT	CASRPTGQPSNTGELFF
TRBV30	NA	once	TRBJ1-6	TGTGCCTGGAGCGCGGGTACACCATATAATTCACCCCTCCACTTT	CAWSAGTPYNSPLHF
TRBV6-5	TRBD1	NA	TRBJ1-4	TGTGCCAGCAGTACTGAGAGGGCCACAGGGGGAAAACTGTTTTTT	CASSTERATGGKLFF
TRBV30	NA	NA	TRBJ2-7	TGTGCCTGGAGTGTACTCGACAGTTATTACGAGCAGTACTTC	CAWSVLDSYYEQYF
TRBV28	TRBD2	NA	TRBJ2-7	TGTGCCAGCAGTATCGGACTAGCTGACACCTACGAGCAGTACTTC	CASSIGLADTYEQYF
TRBV5-1	NA	NA	TRBJ2-1	TGCGCCAGCAGCACTCAGGGGAGCTCCTACAATGAGCAGTTCTTC	CASSTQGSSYNEQFF
TRBV6-6	NA	NA	TRBJ2-1	TGTGCCAGCAGGGAGGTCGCCTACAATGAGCAGTTCTTC	CASREVAYNEQFF
TRBV11-3	NA	NA	TRBJ1-3	TGTGCCAGCAGCTTAATAGAATCGGGAAACACCATATATTTT	CASSLIESGNTIYF
TRBV7-9	TRBD2	NA	TRBJ2-1	TGTGCCAGCAGCACTGTGACTAGCAGCAATGAGCAGTTCTTC	CASSTVTSSNEQFF
TRBV5-1	NA	NA	TRBJ1-5	TGCGCCAGCAGCACAGGCTTCGACATAGGGCCAACCTTTAACCGCCAGCCCCAGCATTTT	CASSTGFDIGPTFNRQPQHF
TRBV18	TRBD1	NA	TRBJ2-7	TGTGCCAGCTCACCAGGACAGGGGGCGGTGTCCGAGCAGTACTTC	CASSPGQGAVSEQYF
TRBV3-1/TRBV3-2	TRBD2	NA	TRBJ2-1	TGTGCCAGCCCCGGGTCGCTAGCGGGATTCTTC	CASPGSLAGFF
TRBV5-4	TRBD2	NA	TRBJ2-5	TGTGCCAGCAGCACCCCTACTAGCGGGAGGGCCCAAGAGACCCAGTACTTC	CASSTPTSGRAQETQYF
TRBV30	NA	NA	TRBJ2-7	TGTGCCTGGAGTATTACCTACGAGCAGTACTTC	CAWSITYEQYF
TRBV7-9	TRBD1	NA	TRBJ1-1	TGTGCCAGCAGCTTAGCAGGACAGGGAGGAGCTTTCTTT	CASSLAGQGGAFF
TRBV12-3/TRBV12-4	NA	NA	TRBJ1-4	TGTGCCAGCAGCCACCGGAGGGTCGAAAAACTGTTTTTT	CASSHRRVEKLFF
TRBV5-1	TRBD1	NA	TRBJ1-2	TGCGCCAGCAGCCCCACAGGGGGGGTCGGCTACACCTTC	CASSPTGGVGYTF
TRBV2	TRBD1	NA	TRBJ2-5	TGTGCCAGCAGCCGGACAGGGGTAGTTTTGGAGACCCAGTACTTC	CASSRTGVVLETQYF
TRBV11-2	TRBD1	NA	TRBJ2-7	TGTGCCAGCAGCGTTGGGACAGAGTACTACGAGCAGTACTTC	CASSVGTEYYEQYF
TRBV19	NA	NA	TRBJ1-5	TGTGCCAGTAGTATGGTCAGTAATAGCAATCAGCCCCAGCATTTT	CASSMVSNSNQPQHF
TRBV30	TRBD1	once	TRBJ1-2	TGTGCCTGGGGACAGGGGGCCTATGGCTACACCTTC	CAWGQGAYGYTF
TRBV2	TRBD1	NA	TRBJ1-5	TGTGCCAGCAGCGAACAGGGGGTTCAGCCCCAGCATTTT	CASSEQGVQPQHF
TRBV30	NA	NA	TRBJ1-4	TGTGCCTGGAGTTCGGGACAATGGAATGAAAAACTGTTTTTT	CAWSSGQWNEKLFF
TRBV29-1	NA	few	TRBJ2-2	TGCAGCGTCAGGGCGGGGACCGCGAACACCGGGGAGCTGTTTTTT	CSVRAGTANTGELFF
TRBV30	NA	NA	TRBJ2-1	TGTGCCTGGAGGGGTGGTAGCGGCCATGAGCAGTTCTTC	CAWRGGSGHEQFF